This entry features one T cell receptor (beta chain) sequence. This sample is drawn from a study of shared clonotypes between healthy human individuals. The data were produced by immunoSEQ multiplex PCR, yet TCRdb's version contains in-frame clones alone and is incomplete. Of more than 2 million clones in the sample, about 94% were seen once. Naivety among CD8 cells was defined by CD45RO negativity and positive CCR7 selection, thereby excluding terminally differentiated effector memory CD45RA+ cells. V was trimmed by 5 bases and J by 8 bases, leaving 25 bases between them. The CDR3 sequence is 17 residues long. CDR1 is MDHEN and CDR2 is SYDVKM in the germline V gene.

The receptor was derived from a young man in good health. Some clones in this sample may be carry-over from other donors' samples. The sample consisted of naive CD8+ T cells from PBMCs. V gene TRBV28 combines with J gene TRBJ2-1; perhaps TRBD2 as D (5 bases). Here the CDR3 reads CASSPLGLWENLDEQFF. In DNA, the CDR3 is TGTGCCAGCAGTCCCCTGGGTTTGTGGGAGAACTTGGATGAGCAGTTCTTC.